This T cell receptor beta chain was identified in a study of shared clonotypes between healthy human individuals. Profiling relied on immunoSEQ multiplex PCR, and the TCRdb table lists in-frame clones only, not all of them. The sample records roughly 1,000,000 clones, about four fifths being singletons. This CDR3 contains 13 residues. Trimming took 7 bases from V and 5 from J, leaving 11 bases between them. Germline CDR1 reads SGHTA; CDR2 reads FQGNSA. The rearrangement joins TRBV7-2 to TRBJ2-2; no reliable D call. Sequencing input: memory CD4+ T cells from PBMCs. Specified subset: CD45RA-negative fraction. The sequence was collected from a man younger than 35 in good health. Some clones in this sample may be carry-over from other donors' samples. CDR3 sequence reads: CASTRRRTGELFF. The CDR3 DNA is TGTGCCAGCACCCGTAGGCGGACCGGGGAGCTGTTTTTT.